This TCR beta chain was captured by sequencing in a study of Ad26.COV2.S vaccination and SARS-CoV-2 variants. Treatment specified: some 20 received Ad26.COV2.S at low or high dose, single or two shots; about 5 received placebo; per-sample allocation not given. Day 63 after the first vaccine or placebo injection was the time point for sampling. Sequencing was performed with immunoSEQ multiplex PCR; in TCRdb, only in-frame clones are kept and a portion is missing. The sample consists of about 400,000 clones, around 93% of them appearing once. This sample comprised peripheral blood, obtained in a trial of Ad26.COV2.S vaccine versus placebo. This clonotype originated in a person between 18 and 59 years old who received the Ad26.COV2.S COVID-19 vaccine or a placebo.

CDR3: CASSLAGYTEAFF. The CDR3 DNA follows: TGTGCCAGTAGTCTGGCAGGTTACACTGAAGCTTTCTTT. The rearrangement links TRBV19 to TRBJ1-1, with D unclear. The CDR3 is made up of 13 amino acids. Trimming took 5 bases from V and 3 from J, leaving 10 bases between them. Germline V gene lookup returns CDR1 LNHDA and CDR2 SQIVND (reference sequence).